This entry lists 17 T cell receptor beta chains sequenced from one sample in a study of cytomegalovirus exposure and HLA in healthy donors. 13 Jbeta primers and 60 Vbeta primers were used for the PCR. Generated by immunoSEQ multiplex PCR, the TCRdb table keeps only in-frame clones and is missing some. The profile shows about 210,000 clones, 82% of them singletons. Sequenced sample: PBMCs. The origin of the receptors is a man in his forties in good health and CMV-seropositive.

V gene TRBV6-1 combines with J gene TRBJ2-3; 7 bases are a match to TRBD1. CDR1 MNHNS and CDR2 SASEGT come from the germline V gene. This CDR3 has 13 amino acids. Trimming removed 6 bases from V and 3 bases from J; junction bases left unmatched: 3. The CDR3 bases are TGTGCCAGCAGACAGGGGTGGACAGATACGCAGTATTTT. This codes for CASRQGWTDTQYF.

This clone was picked up one time. V gene TRBV6-1 combines with J gene TRBJ2-3; D is perhaps TRBD2 (5 bases). CDR1 and CDR2 from the germline V gene are MNHNS and SASEGT. V lost 6 bases to trimming and J lost 1 base, with 14 bases between them. CDR3 length equals 15 residues. CDR3 region: CASRPGRLGTDTQYF. The CDR3 DNA is TGTGCCAGCAGGCCGGGAAGGTTGGGCACAGATACGCAGTATTTT.

As regards this clone: Other DNA sequences within the sample encode an identical CDR3. This chain links TRBV29-1 with TRBJ2-1; D gene ambiguous. Germline assignment: CDR1 SQVTM and CDR2 ANQGSEA. The V and J ends lost 6 bases and 3 bases respectively, with 6 bases between them. CDR3 length: 11 amino acids. CDR3 protein: CSVGDYNEQFF. The DNA for the CDR3 is TGCAGCGTAGGAGACTACAATGAGCAGTTCTTC.

The rearrangement joins TRBV30 to TRBJ2-5, with D perhaps matching TRBD2 (5 bases). V was clipped by 5 bases and J by 2 bases, with 12 bases between them. Germline values: CDR1 GTSNPN, CDR2 SVGIG (reference sequence). The length of the CDR3 is 13 residues. DNA of the CDR3: TGTGCCTGGGCTCCTCGGGGTCAAGAGACCCAGTACTTC. Its translation is CAWAPRGQETQYF.

The rearrangement links TRBV19 to TRBJ2-7, with a possible D match to TRBD2 (6 bases). In germline, CDR1 is LNHDA, CDR2 SQIVND (reference sequence). CDR3 length: 13 residues. V shed 5 bases and J shed 7 bases, with 15 bases lying between them. CDR3: CASSFDGTREQYF. The CDR3 nucleotides read TGTGCCAGTAGTTTCGACGGGACTCGAGAGCAGTACTTC.

The J gene is TRBJ2-7, the V gene TRBV5-6; TRBD2 matches 7 bases. The germline CDR1 and CDR2 sequences are SGHDT and YYEEEE. Trimming removed 0 bases from V and 3 bases from J; junction bases left unmatched: 3. The CDR3 extends over 14 amino acids. CDR3 bases: TGTGCCAGCAGCTTGGTGGGGGGGAACTACGAGCAGTACGTC. Amino acid sequence: CASSLVGGNYEQYV.

About this clone: Sequence at one end of the junction differs from germline and may be a read error. The rearrangement links TRBV18 to TRBJ2-3, with 8 bases lining up with TRBD2. Per the germline V gene, CDR1 is KGHSH and CDR2 is LQKENI. The CDR3 runs 16 residues. The CDR3 nucleotides read TGTGCCAGCTCGCCACGGCGAGCGGGAGTGGCAGATACGCAGTATTTT. Protein sequence: CASSPRRAGVADTQYF.

The genes are TRBV15 and TRBJ2-7; 9 bases match TRBD2. This CDR3 is 15 amino acids long. Germline CDR1 reads LNHNV; CDR2 reads YYDKDF (reference sequence). V trimming: 2 bases; J trimming: 2 bases; junction bases outside the gene matches: 4. CDR3 protein: CATSRHSGGTYEQYV. The CDR3 DNA reads as TGTGCCACCAGCAGACATAGCGGGGGAACCTACGAGCAGTACGTC.

This clone was found once. The chain uses TRBV6-1 and TRBJ2-1, with TRBD2 identical over 13 bases. Germline lookup yields CDR1 MNHNS and CDR2 SASEGT. V dropped 7 bases and J dropped 6; count of bases not matched to a gene: 6. This CDR3 comprises 15 residues. CDR3 loop: CASNRLAGGGNEQFF. The CDR3 DNA reads TGTGCCAGCAATAGACTAGCGGGAGGAGGCAATGAGCAGTTCTTC.

This chain joins TRBV7-8 and TRBJ2-7; D is unresolved. The length of the CDR3 is 16 residues. Between the trimmed V and J ends, which lost 1 base and 2 bases, there was a span of 15 bases. Germline values: CDR1 SGHVS, CDR2 FQNEAQ. The CDR3 DNA reads as TGTGCCAGCAGCTTAGAACTGGTTAAGCCTACCTACGAGCAGTACTTC. Amino acids: CASSLELVKPTYEQYF.

This clone was counted a single time. The chain is built from TRBV6-5 and TRBJ2-3; D remains ambiguous. V was shortened by 2 bases and J by 6 bases, with 9 bases between the two germline ends. CDR1 and CDR2 (germline): MNHEY, SVGAGI. The CDR3 extends over 13 amino acids. DNA for the CDR3: TGTGCCAGCAGTTACGGCACAGCTGATACGCAGTATTTT. This encodes CASSYGTADTQYF.

The J gene is TRBJ1-1, the V gene TRBV7-2, with a tentative D call TRBD1 (5 bases). This CDR3 has 14 amino acids. The V gene's germline CDR1 is SGHTA and CDR2 FQGNSA. V lost 7 bases to trimming and J lost 2 bases, with 14 bases between them. CDR3 in DNA: TGTGCCAGCACTCTGACTGGACAAAACACTGAAGCTTTCTTT. It codes for CASTLTGQNTEAFF.

The chain couples TRBV7-9 to TRBJ2-1; TRBD2 matches at 12 bases. With V trimmed by 4 bases and J by 9 bases, 1 base remained unmatched. The CDR3 is made up of 13 amino acids. From germline, CDR1 is SEHNR and CDR2 FQNEAQ (reference sequence). The CDR3 loop is CASSSSGRAEQFF. The CDR3 nucleotides are TGTGCCAGCAGCTCTAGCGGGAGGGCTGAGCAGTTCTTC. Using reference TRBV7-9 and TRBJ2-1 for the parts outside the CDR3, the full variable domain is DTGVSQNPRHKITKRGQNVTFRCDPISEHNRLYWYRQTLGQGPEFLTYFQNEAQLEKSRLLSDRFSAERPKGSFSTLEIQRTEQGDSAMYLCASSSSGRAEQFFGPGTRLTVL.

The V and J genes are TRBV2 and TRBJ2-7, with 13 bases matching TRBD2. This CDR3 is built from 15 residues. V trimming: 7 bases; J trimming: 6 bases; junction bases outside the gene matches: 9. Germline V gene lookup returns CDR1 SNHLY and CDR2 FYNNEI. CDR3 sequence reads: CASTRTSGRSGEQYV. The CDR3 DNA reads TGTGCCAGCACAAGGACTAGCGGGAGATCGGGCGAGCAGTACGTC.

This clone was found a few times. V and J are TRBV19 and TRBJ2-3, with 8 bases matching TRBD1. This CDR3 spans 14 amino acids. The ends lost 7 bases at V and 2 bases at J; junction bases unmatched: 5. CDR1 is LNHDA and CDR2 is SQIVND in the germline V gene (reference sequence). The CDR3 loop is CASTLDRATDTQYF. The CDR3, as DNA: TGTGCCAGTACGCTGGACAGGGCCACAGATACGCAGTATTTT.

This clone was counted a few times. The same CDR3 arises from other DNA sequences in this sample as well. The chain uses TRBV7-9 and TRBJ2-7; no firm D call. The CDR3 runs 11 residues. V was cut by 5 bases and J by 1 base, with 3 bases left in between. The germline V gene encodes CDR1 SEHNR and CDR2 FQNEAQ (reference sequence). The CDR3 DNA follows: TGTGCCAGCAGCCTGTCCTACGAGCAGTACTTC. This translates into CASSLSYEQYF. Drawing the rest from reference TRBV7-9 and TRBJ2-7, the complete variable domain is DTGVSQNPRHKITKRGQNVTFRCDPISEHNRLYWYRQTLGQGPEFLTYFQNEAQLEKSRLLSDRFSAERPKGSFSTLEIQRTEQGDSAMYLCASSLSYEQYFGPGTRLTVT.

A few counts support this clone. The chain is built from TRBV7-3 and TRBJ2-1; 10 bases align to TRBD2. The CDR3 runs 16 residues. V trimming: 2 bases; J trimming: 8 bases; junction bases outside the gene matches: 9. The germline V gene encodes CDR1 SGHTA and CDR2 FQGTGA. CDR3 nucleotides: TGTGCCAGCAGCTTATCACGCCTAGCGGGAGCCCATGAGCAGTTCTTC. Its translation is CASSLSRLAGAHEQFF.